The following is a T cell receptor (beta chain) sequence with its context. What it binds is not known. This sample was taken from a study of Ad26.COV2.S vaccination and SARS-CoV-2 variants. Study-level information: The donor participated in the COV1001 trial, in its Ad26.COV2.S arm.

This sample's treatment: roughly 18 received Ad26.COV2.S at low or high dose, single or two shots; 5 received placebo; per-sample allocation not given. Following the first vaccine or placebo injection, samples were taken on day 63. General study points: Estimates derived from TCR breadth and depth analyses may have underestimated total T cell responses.

The CDR3 extends over 14 amino acids. Germline loops: CDR1 MNHEY, CDR2 SMNVEV (reference sequence). V was cut by 3 bases and J by 0 bases, with 6 bases left in between. Data came from immunoSEQ multiplex PCR; TCRdb stores just in-frame clones and leaves some out. The sample contains about 240,000 clones, roughly 88% of which appear only once. The chain combines TRBV27 with TRBJ2-1, with D uncertain. The receptor's source is a person between 18 and 60 years old who received the Ad26.COV2.S COVID-19 vaccine or a placebo. The source material was peripheral blood, sampled in a trial of Ad26.COV2.S vaccine versus placebo. CDR3 in DNA: TGTGCCAGCAGTTTGGTAGGCTCCTACAATGAGCAGTTCTTC. Its protein product is CASSLVGSYNEQFF.